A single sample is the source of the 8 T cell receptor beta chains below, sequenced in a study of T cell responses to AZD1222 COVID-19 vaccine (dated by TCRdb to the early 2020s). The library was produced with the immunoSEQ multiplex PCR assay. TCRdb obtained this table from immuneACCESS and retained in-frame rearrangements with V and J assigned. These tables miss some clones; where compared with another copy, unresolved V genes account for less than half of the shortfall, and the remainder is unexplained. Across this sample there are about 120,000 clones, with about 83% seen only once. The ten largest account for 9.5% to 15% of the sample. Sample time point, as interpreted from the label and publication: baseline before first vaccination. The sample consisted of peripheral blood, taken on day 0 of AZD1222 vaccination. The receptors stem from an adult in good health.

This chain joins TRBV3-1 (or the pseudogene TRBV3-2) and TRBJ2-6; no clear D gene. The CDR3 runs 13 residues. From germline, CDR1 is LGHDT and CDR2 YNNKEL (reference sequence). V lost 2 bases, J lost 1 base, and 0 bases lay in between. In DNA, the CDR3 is TGTGCCAGCAGCCAATCTGGGGCCAACGTCCTGACTTTC. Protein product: CASSQSGANVLTF.

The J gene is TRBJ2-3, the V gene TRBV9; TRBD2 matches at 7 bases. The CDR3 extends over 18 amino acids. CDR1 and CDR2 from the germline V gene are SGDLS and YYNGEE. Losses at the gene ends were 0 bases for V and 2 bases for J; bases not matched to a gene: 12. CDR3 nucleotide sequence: TGTGCCAGCAGCGTAGGAGTGGGAGGGCCATTTTCCACAGATACGCAGTATTTT. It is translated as CASSVGVGGPFSTDTQYF.

CDR3 residues: CASSVVRGSSGNTIYF. In DNA form, the CDR3 reads TGTGCCAGCAGTGTGGTCAGAGGTAGCTCTGGAAACACCATATATTTT. The chain couples TRBV2 to TRBJ1-3; no definite D call. CDR3 size: 16 residues. Per the germline V gene, CDR1 is SNHLY and CDR2 is FYNNEI. The V end was cut by 4 bases, the J end by 0 bases, with 13 bases between.

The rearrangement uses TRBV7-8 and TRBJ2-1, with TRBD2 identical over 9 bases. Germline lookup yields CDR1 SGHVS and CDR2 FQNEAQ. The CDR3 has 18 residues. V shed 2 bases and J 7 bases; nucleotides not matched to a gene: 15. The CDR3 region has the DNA TGTGCCAGCAGCTTACCTAGAAGGATAGCGGGAGTTTTGAATGAGCAGTTCTTC. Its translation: CASSLPRRIAGVLNEQFF.

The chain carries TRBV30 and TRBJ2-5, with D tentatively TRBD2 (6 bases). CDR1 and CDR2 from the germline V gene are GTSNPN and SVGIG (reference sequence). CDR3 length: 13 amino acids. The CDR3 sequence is CAFPGLTKETQYF. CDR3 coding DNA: TGTGCATTCCCGGGACTTACAAAAGAGACCCAGTACTTC.

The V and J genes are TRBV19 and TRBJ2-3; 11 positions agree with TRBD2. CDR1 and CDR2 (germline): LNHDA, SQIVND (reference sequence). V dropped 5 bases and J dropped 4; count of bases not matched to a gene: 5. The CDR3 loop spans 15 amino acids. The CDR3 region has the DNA TGTGCCAGTAGTTTCCTAGCGGGAGGATCAGATACGCAGTATTTT. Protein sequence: CASSFLAGGSDTQYF.

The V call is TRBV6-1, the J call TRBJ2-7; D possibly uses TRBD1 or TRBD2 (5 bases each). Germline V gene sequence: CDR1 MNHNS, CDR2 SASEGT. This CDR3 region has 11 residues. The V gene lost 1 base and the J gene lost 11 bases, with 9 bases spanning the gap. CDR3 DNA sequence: TGTGCCAGCAGTGAAGAGGGGACCAAGTACTTC. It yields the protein CASSEEGTKYF.

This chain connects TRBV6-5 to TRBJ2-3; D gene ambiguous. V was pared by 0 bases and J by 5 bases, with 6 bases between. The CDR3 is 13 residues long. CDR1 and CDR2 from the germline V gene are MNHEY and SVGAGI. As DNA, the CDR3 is TGTGCCAGCAGTTACTCGATAATAGATACGCAGTATTTT. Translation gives CASSYSIIDTQYF.